This T cell receptor beta chain was found in a study of T cells in Graves' hyperthyroidism and ophthalmopathy. The overall study: Peripheral blood was acquired at first diagnosis, ahead of any therapy whatsoever.

Template material for amplifying TCR beta CDR3 regions consisted of RNA transcripts. Carried out on the TCR CDR3, a first-round RT-PCR used the HTBI primer set. One entry per CDR3 protein, called by TCRdb with MiXCR from the multiplex PCR reads. The sample yields a few hundred thousand distinct CDR3 sequences, approximately 15% seen once. General study points: Most expanded thyroid clonotypes above 0.001 also appeared in blood.

In its sample, this clonotype was seen many times. Its antigen is as yet unknown. The CDR3 has 14 amino acids. The germline CDR1 and CDR2 sequences are SQVTM and ANQGSEA. Trimming cost V 4 bases and J 2 bases, with 15 bases left between them. Sequencing input: blood. The chain combines TRBV29-1 with TRBJ2-7; D may be TRBD1 (6 bases). The sequence was obtained from a woman aged 18-29 years with Graves' hyperthyroidism. The CDR3 DNA reads TGCAGCGTTGTCGGGCAGGGGTCCACCTACGAGCAGTACTTC. Its translation: CSVVGQGSTYEQYF.